A single T cell receptor (beta chain) is shown here with its context. This specimen belongs to a study of blood T cell repertoires in COVID-19. Study information: T cells, B-cell-depleted T cells, or PBMCs provided the cDNA or gDNA that served as material.

Clones were read by immunoSEQ multiplex PCR, and TCRdb kept only the in-frame ones, dropping some. Here the sample spans about 110,000 clones, around 79% being singletons. Trimming removed 3 bases at V and 9 bases at J, with 15 bases between. This CDR3 contains 14 residues. Germline CDR1 reads SGHNT; CDR2 reads YENEEA. The sequencing input was peripheral blood. The source of this sequence is a woman at least 80 years old with active or convalescent COVID-19. V gene TRBV11-3 combines with J gene TRBJ2-1; D is possibly TRBD2 (6 bases). In DNA form, the CDR3 reads TGTGCCAGCAGCTTTCGCAGGGCCGGGGGTGAGCAGTTCTTC. Encoded protein: CASSFRRAGGEQFF.